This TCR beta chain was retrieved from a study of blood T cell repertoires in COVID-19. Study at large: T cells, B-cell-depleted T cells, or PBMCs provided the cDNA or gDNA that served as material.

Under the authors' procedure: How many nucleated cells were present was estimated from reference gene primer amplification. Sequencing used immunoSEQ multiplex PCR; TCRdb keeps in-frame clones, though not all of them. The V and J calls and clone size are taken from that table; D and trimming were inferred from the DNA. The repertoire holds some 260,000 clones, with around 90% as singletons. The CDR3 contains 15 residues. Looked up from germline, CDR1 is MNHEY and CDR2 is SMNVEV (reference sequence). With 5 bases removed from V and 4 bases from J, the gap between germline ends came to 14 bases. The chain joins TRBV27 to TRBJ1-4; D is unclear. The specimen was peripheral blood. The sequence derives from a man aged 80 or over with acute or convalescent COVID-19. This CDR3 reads CASSPRRLSNEKLFF. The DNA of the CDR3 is TGTGCCAGCAGTCCCCGCCGTCTTAGTAATGAAAAACTGTTTTTT.